Included here is one T cell receptor (beta chain) sequence, with context. The length of the CDR3 is 13 residues. V lost 4 bases and J 4 bases, leaving 8 bases between the germline ends. Germline-derived CDR1 and CDR2 are MNHEY and SMNVEV (reference sequence). This sample is part of a study of blood T cell repertoires in COVID-19. Under the authors' procedure: Amplifying reference gene primers gave estimates of nucleated cell counts. Using immunoSEQ multiplex PCR, the repertoire was profiled, and TCRdb retains in-frame clones only, with some absent. The D gene and trimming were derived from the DNA, and the V and J assignments and clone size from that table. The data contain about 330,000 clones, more than 70% of them singletons. Adults between roughly 18 and 95 years of age took part from 20 to 25 US areas.

This receptor was taken from a woman aged 25-40 years who had recovered from COVID-19. The chain recombines TRBV27 with TRBJ2-1; maybe TRBD1 (5 bases). The specimen was PBMCs or T cells enriched from blood (not recorded which). CDR3 in amino acids: CASSSGYYNEQFF. The CDR3, as DNA: TGTGCCAGCAGTTCAGGGTATTACAATGAGCAGTTCTTC.